This passage covers 21 T cell receptor beta chains from one sample sequenced in a study of blood T cell repertoires in COVID-19. Sequencing used immunoSEQ multiplex PCR; TCRdb keeps in-frame clones, though not all of them. The sample lists 45,000 to 55,000 clones, around four fifths seen once, with under 3% in the top ten. Source material: peripheral blood. These receptors were taken from a man aged 45-65 years with acute or convalescent COVID-19.

Here the CDR3 reads CASRPDRWNSGNTIYF. The CDR3 nucleotides are TGTGCCAGTAGACCCGACAGGTGGAACTCTGGAAACACCATATATTTT. The V call is TRBV19, the J call TRBJ1-3; TRBD1 is a possible D gene (6 bases). CDR1 and CDR2 from the germline V gene are LNHDA and SQIVND (reference sequence). Trimming removed 6 bases at V and 0 bases at J, with 15 bases between. The CDR3 sequence is 16 residues long. The complete variable domain, with remaining parts taken from reference TRBV19 and TRBJ1-3, reads DGGITQSPKYLFRKEGQNVTLSCEQNLNHDAMYWYRQDPGQGLRLIYYSQIVNDFQKGDIAEGYSVSREKKESFPLTVTSAQKNPTAFYLCASRPDRWNSGNTIYFGEGSWLTVV.

This clone has a handful of counts. The chain recombines TRBV9 with TRBJ1-3, with 10 bases matching TRBD1. The CDR3 has 18 amino acids. V gave up 4 bases and J gave up 4 bases; unmatched junction bases: 14. Germline loops: CDR1 SGDLS, CDR2 YYNGEE. For the CDR3, the DNA is TGTGCCAGCAGCACGGGACAGGGGAGAAGACTTCTCGGAAACACCATATATTTT. Translation: CASSTGQGRRLLGNTIYF. The full variable domain, its missing parts supplied by reference TRBV9 and TRBJ1-3, is DSGVTQTPKHLITATGQRVTLRCSPRSGDLSVYWYQQSLDQGLQFLIQYYNGEERAKGNILERFSAQQFPDLHSELNLSSLELGDSALYFCASSTGQGRRLLGNTIYFGEGSWLTVV.

V and J are TRBV4-1 and TRBJ1-6; maybe TRBD1 (6 bases). Trimming shortened V by 3 bases and J by 12 bases, and 21 bases separated the two germline ends. Germline lookup yields CDR1 MGHRA and CDR2 YSYEKL. The CDR3 loop spans 16 amino acids. CDR3 sequence (DNA): TGCGCCAGCAGCCAGGCTTTCGGGACACACACCGGACCCCTCCACTTT. Protein: CASSQAFGTHTGPLHF.

CDR3 sequence (DNA): TGTGCCAGCTCGGCGACAGGGCCCACTGAAGCTTTCTTT. Its protein is CASSATGPTEAFF. This sequence joins TRBV18 and TRBJ1-1, with 7 bases fitting TRBD1. Trimming removed 6 bases from V and 4 bases from J; junction bases left unmatched: 5. The CDR3 contains 13 residues. The germline V gene has CDR1 KGHSH and CDR2 LQKENI.

V usage is TRBV10-3 and J usage is TRBJ1-5; no clear D. Germline V gene data show CDR1 as ENHRY and CDR2 as SYGVKD. Trimming stripped 5 bases from V and 4 bases from J, with 15 bases between. CDR3 length equals 15 residues. The CDR3 is CAISHSEIGNQPQHF. CDR3 sequence (DNA): TGTGCCATCAGTCACAGTGAAATTGGAAATCAGCCCCAGCATTTT.

V usage is TRBV9 and J usage is TRBJ2-3; perhaps TRBD1 as D (5 bases). Per germline, CDR1 SGDLS and CDR2 YYNGEE. V shed 0 bases and J shed 6 bases, with 20 bases lying between them. The CDR3 has 17 residues. This CDR3 is CASSVAPSQDPRDTQYF. CDR3 DNA: TGTGCCAGCAGCGTAGCTCCCTCACAGGACCCCAGGGATACGCAGTATTTT.

The genes are TRBV11-3 and TRBJ2-1; 11 nucleotides agree with TRBD2. V gave up 6 bases and J gave up 3 bases; unmatched junction bases: 4. CDR1 is SGHNT and CDR2 is YENEEA in the germline V gene. The CDR3 is 15 amino acids. CDR3 region: CASRTGTSGYNEQFF. Here the CDR3 DNA reads TGTGCCAGCAGGACCGGGACTAGCGGCTACAATGAGCAGTTCTTC.

The chain employs TRBV5-1 and TRBJ2-7; 11 bases match TRBD1. Trimming at V came to 5 bases and at J to 6 bases, leaving 7 bases not matched to a gene. Germline V gene sequence: CDR1 SGHRS, CDR2 YFSETQ. The CDR3 is 14 amino acids. CDR3 in DNA: TGCGCCAGCAGTCCTGGACAGGGGGCCGGCGAGCAGTACTTC. It is translated as CASSPGQGAGEQYF.

The chain carries TRBV6-6 and TRBJ1-5, with 8 bases fitting TRBD1. V was pared by 5 bases and J by 1 base, with 7 bases of the junction left unmatched. In germline, CDR1 is MNHNY, CDR2 SVGAGI (reference sequence). CDR3 length: 16 amino acids. The CDR3 DNA reads TGTGCCAGCAGTCCCGGACAGGGAAGGAGCAATCAGCCCCAGCATTTT. Amino acid sequence: CASSPGQGRSNQPQHF.

This sequence joins TRBV18 and TRBJ2-7; D gene unclear. Germline V gives CDR1 KGHSH, CDR2 LQKENI. This CDR3 has 12 amino acids. Trimming removed 2 bases at V and 5 bases at J, with 7 bases between. CDR3 in amino acids: CASSPTADEQYF. The DNA of the CDR3 is TGTGCCAGCTCACCAACGGCGGACGAGCAGTACTTC.

V is TRBV7-3 and J is TRBJ1-1, with 7 bases matching TRBD1. The CDR3 runs to 13 residues. The ends lost 4 bases at V and 5 bases at J; junction bases unmatched: 4. CDR1 is SGHTA, CDR2 FQGTGA, per germline. This chain's CDR3 is CASSSTGMTEAFF. DNA for the CDR3: TGTGCCAGCAGCTCGACAGGGATGACTGAAGCTTTCTTT.

The rearrangement joins TRBV9 to TRBJ2-7; D remains ambiguous. The CDR3 is made up of 15 amino acids. Per the germline V gene, CDR1 is SGDLS and CDR2 is YYNGEE. Trimming left V 4 bases short and J 2 bases short, with 16 bases between. CDR3 nucleotides: TGTGCCAGCAGCCCGTCCAGGAACGGTGCCTACGAGCAGTACTTC. Amino acid sequence: CASSPSRNGAYEQYF.

This clone was detected once. V and J are TRBV19 and TRBJ1-5; TRBD1 aligns across 10 bases. J gave up 7 bases and V 5 bases, and 5 bases lay outside the gene matches. CDR1 and CDR2 from the germline V gene are LNHDA and SQIVND (reference sequence). The length of the CDR3 is 14 residues. The chain's CDR3 is CASSGGQGSQPQHF. CDR3 DNA: TGTGCCAGTAGTGGGGGACAGGGGTCCCAGCCCCAGCATTTT.

The chain recombines TRBV11-2 with TRBJ2-5; unclear D gene. The germline V and J ends were trimmed by 1 base and 4 bases, with 13 bases remaining between them. The germline V gene encodes CDR1 SGHAT and CDR2 FQNNGV. The CDR3 extends over 15 amino acids. CDR3 sequence: CASSLGSQRGETQYF. In DNA, the CDR3 is TGTGCCAGCAGCTTAGGGTCCCAGCGCGGAGAGACCCAGTACTTC.

The V and J genes are TRBV5-5 and TRBJ2-5; possible D gene TRBD2, 5 bases. V dropped 2 bases and J dropped 5 bases, with 10 bases sitting between them. Germline values: CDR1 SGHKS, CDR2 YYEKEE (reference sequence). The CDR3 has 13 residues. In DNA form, the CDR3 reads TGTGCCAGCAGCTTTTCCCCGGGGGAGACCCAGTACTTC. Amino acids: CASSFSPGETQYF.

The chain couples TRBV6-2 or TRBV6-3 to TRBJ2-1; 11 bases are a match to TRBD2. The V gene end was trimmed by 4 bases and the J gene end by 4 bases; junction bases not matched to a gene: 6. Looked up from germline, CDR1 is MNHEY and CDR2 is SVGEGT. CDR3 length: 16 residues. The CDR3 DNA sequence: TGTGCCAGCAGTTCCTTTAGCGGGGGGGTATACAATGAGCAGTTCTTC. This gives the protein CASSSFSGGVYNEQFF.

V and J are TRBV27 and TRBJ2-1; 9 bases agree with TRBD2. This CDR3 has 14 amino acids. Germline CDR1 is MNHEY and CDR2 is SMNVEV (reference sequence). V trimming: 5 bases; J trimming: 2 bases; junction bases outside the gene matches: 1. CDR3 DNA sequence: TGTGCCAGCAGTCTAGCGGGGCCCTACAATGAGCAGTTCTTC. Its protein product is CASSLAGPYNEQFF.

The chain combines TRBV29-1 with TRBJ1-3; possibly TRBD1 for D (6 bases). The germline CDR1 and CDR2 sequences are SQVTM and ANQGSEA. The CDR3 runs to 11 residues. V was trimmed by 4 bases and J by 8 bases, leaving 9 bases between them. This CDR3 reads CSVGHRDTIYF. CDR3 coding DNA: TGCAGCGTTGGACACAGGGACACCATATATTTT.

V gene TRBV4-2 combines with J gene TRBJ1-5; no firm D call. Trimming removed 0 bases from V and 3 bases from J, with 9 bases in between. Per the germline V gene, CDR1 is LGHNA and CDR2 is YNFKEQ. The CDR3 has 15 residues. This chain's CDR3 is CASSQDGQINQPQHF. The CDR3 DNA sequence: TGTGCCAGCAGCCAAGATGGGCAGATCAATCAGCCCCAGCATTTT.

The chain links TRBV13 to TRBJ2-2, with 7 bases matching TRBD1. The germline CDR1 and CDR2 sequences are PRHDT and FYEKMQ (reference sequence). The junction had 4 bases not matched to a gene; V was cut back by 4 bases and J by 5 bases. This CDR3 has 14 residues. The chain's CDR3 is CASSWTGRTGELFF. The CDR3 nucleotides read TGTGCCAGCAGCTGGACAGGAAGAACCGGGGAGCTGTTTTTT.

This chain connects TRBV7-3 to TRBJ2-7, with 8 nucleotides matching TRBD2. This CDR3 contains 11 residues. CDR1 is SGHTA, CDR2 FQGTGA, per germline. The CDR3 is CVGGLAYEQYF. The CDR3 DNA reads as TGTGTCGGGGGACTAGCCTACGAGCAGTACTTC.